A selection of T cell receptor beta chains follows, all from one sample in a study of radiation and T cells in renal cell carcinoma. The assay was immunoSEQ multiplex PCR, and TCRdb's table has in-frame clones only and misses some. The sample has some 110,000 clones, approximately 78% seen once. This specimen consisted of blood, obtained from a patient whose treatment included radiotherapy and nephrectomy. Source of these receptors: a woman in her sixties with renal cell carcinoma. The CDR3 runs from the conserved cysteine through the conserved F or W.

v_call: TRBV19; cdr3_aa: CASSMAQGDEQYF
v_call: TRBV6-1; cdr3_aa: CASSGEGGIQPQHF
v_call: TRBV11-3; cdr3_aa: CASSLDRGTGSYNEQFF
v_call: TRBV28; cdr3_aa: CASSFAGTPEAFF
v_call: TRBV1; cdr3_aa: CTSSLSGGAPGELFF
v_call: TRBV28; cdr3_aa: CASSLYKDRTEAFF
v_call: TRBV7-2; cdr3_aa: CASSSSTVEQFF
v_call: TRBV18; cdr3_aa: CASSGGQGSMNTEAFF
v_call: TRBV28; cdr3_aa: CASSLGQGSYEQYF
v_call: TRBV7-2; cdr3_aa: CASSLESGQGGNEQYF
v_call: TRBV27; cdr3_aa: CASSFLPGQGVDEQYF
v_call: TRBV15; cdr3_aa: CATSLDRGLQETQYF
v_call: TRBV27; cdr3_aa: CASSLGGDYGYTF
v_call: TRBV5-6; cdr3_aa: CASSRGHKNTEAFF
v_call: TRBV4-1; cdr3_aa: CASRPREGTEAFF
v_call: TRBV5-1; cdr3_aa: CASSKGLAGGETQYF
v_call: TRBV5-1; cdr3_aa: CASSLTGTDTQYF
v_call: TRBV7-3; cdr3_aa: CASSFGGGYEQYF
v_call: TRBV27; cdr3_aa: CASSLVGLAGRESEQFF
v_call: TRBV9; cdr3_aa: CASSVGTGLSYEQYF
v_call: TRBV28; cdr3_aa: CASSFLGTAYEQYF
v_call: TRBV19; cdr3_aa: CASSIQANQPQHF
v_call: TRBV10-2; cdr3_aa: CATHRDRGNPGGIYEQYF
v_call: TRBV28; cdr3_aa: CASRLPGQNNYGYTF
v_call: TRBV7-3; cdr3_aa: CASSLNRGPGNTIYF
v_call: TRBV5-4; cdr3_aa: CASSLQGTNEQFF
v_call: TRBV6-1; cdr3_aa: CASSRSLTSSETQYF
v_call: TRBV2; cdr3_aa: CASGLLAGARNEQFF
v_call: TRBV28; cdr3_aa: CASSLLTRDYNEQFF
v_call: TRBV2; cdr3_aa: CASRGGNTIYF
v_call: TRBV27; cdr3_aa: CASSLIAGSSYNEQFF
v_call: TRBV9; cdr3_aa: CASSRTGDVWETQYF
v_call: TRBV4-1; cdr3_aa: CASSQDGQYNQPQHF
v_call: TRBV10-3; cdr3_aa: CAISRAGTGLIGYTF
v_call: TRBV10-1; cdr3_aa: CASSEGGYGELFF
v_call: TRBV30; cdr3_aa: CAWRARGVGYNEQFF
v_call: TRBV4-1; cdr3_aa: CASSHRTGANQPQHF
v_call: TRBV6-5; cdr3_aa: CASSWAWTEETQYF
v_call: TRBV6-1; cdr3_aa: CASPTQETQYF
v_call: TRBV19; cdr3_aa: CASSIKGQLTYGYTF
v_call: TRBV14; cdr3_aa: CASSQELRGELFF
v_call: TRBV6-5; cdr3_aa: CASSRGPNYGYTF
v_call: TRBV28; cdr3_aa: CASSPRGYGYTF
v_call: TRBV6-1; cdr3_aa: CASRPRTMKEKLFF